This TCR beta chain was recorded in a study of blood T cell repertoires in COVID-19. Profiled with immunoSEQ multiplex PCR; TCRdb holds only in-frame clones, not every one. The table has 330,000 or so clones, roughly 87% seen once. The CDR3 consists of 15 residues. Germline V gene sequence: CDR1 SGHTA, CDR2 FQGNSA. The junction had 5 bases not matched to a gene; V was cut back by 3 bases and J by 3 bases. The gene calls are TRBV7-2 and TRBJ2-1; 7 positions agree with TRBD2. Sequences were obtained from PBMCs or T cells enriched from blood (not recorded which). This sequence was found in a woman aged 25 to 45 who had recovered from COVID-19. In nucleotides, the CDR3 is TGTGCCAGCAGCTTCACCCCTAGCGGCTACAATGAGCAGTTCTTC. Translated, it gives CASSFTPSGYNEQFF. Full variable domain (remainder filled in from reference TRBV7-2 and TRBJ2-1): GAGVSQSPSNKVTEKGKDVELRCDPISGHTALYWYRQSLGQGLEFLIYFQGNSAPDKSGLPSDRFSAERTGGSVSTLTIQRTQQEDSAVYLCASSFTPSGYNEQFFGPGTRLTVL.